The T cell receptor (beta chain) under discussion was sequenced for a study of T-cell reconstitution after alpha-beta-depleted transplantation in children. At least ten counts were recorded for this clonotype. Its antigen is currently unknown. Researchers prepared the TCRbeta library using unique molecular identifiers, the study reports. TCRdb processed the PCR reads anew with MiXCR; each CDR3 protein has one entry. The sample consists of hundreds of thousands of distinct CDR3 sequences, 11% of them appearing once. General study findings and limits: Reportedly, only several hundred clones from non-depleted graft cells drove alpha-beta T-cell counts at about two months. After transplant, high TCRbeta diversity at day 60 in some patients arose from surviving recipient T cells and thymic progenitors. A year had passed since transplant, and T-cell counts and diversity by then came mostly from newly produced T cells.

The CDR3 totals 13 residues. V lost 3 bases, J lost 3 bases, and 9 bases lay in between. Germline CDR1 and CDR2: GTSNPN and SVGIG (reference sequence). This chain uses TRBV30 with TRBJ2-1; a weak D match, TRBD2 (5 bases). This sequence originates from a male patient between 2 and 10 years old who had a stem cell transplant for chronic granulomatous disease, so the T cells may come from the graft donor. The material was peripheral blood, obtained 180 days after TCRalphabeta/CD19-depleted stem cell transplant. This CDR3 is CAWRNGIYNEQFF. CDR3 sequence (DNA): TGTGCCTGGAGAAACGGGATCTACAATGAGCAGTTCTTC.